Shown below are 21 T cell receptor beta chains from a single sample sequenced in a study of blood T cells in healthy people across ages. With a J-beta primer mix and a sample-barcoded 5' primer, a second PCR ran about 6 to 11 cycles. In TCRdb, the 5' RACE reads were re-called with MiXCR into one record per CDR3 protein. The sample gives some 1.6 million distinct CDR3 sequences, 30% to 35% of which show up once; 10% to 12% is in the top ten. The specimen sequenced was blood. The receptors derive from a woman between 25 and 40 years old in good health.

The rearrangement uses TRBV29-1 and TRBJ1-5; a weak D match, TRBD1 (6 bases). This CDR3 region has 13 residues. The V end lost 6 bases, the J end lost 6 bases, and 15 bases lay between the germline ends. Germline CDR1 reads SQVTM; CDR2 reads ANQGSEA. This CDR3 reads CSVDVGAGQPQHF. DNA for the CDR3: TGCAGCGTCGACGTGGGGGCGGGTCAGCCCCAGCATTTT.

The table lists this clonotype with a count of one. Compared with germline, one end of the junction differs, possibly owing to a read error. The chain links TRBV28 to TRBJ2-6, with D possibly matching TRBD1 (6 bases). The CDR3 consists of 15 residues. Germline CDR1 reads MDHEN; CDR2 reads SYDVKM. This CDR3 is CASSLSLLGANVRTF. CDR3 DNA: TGTGCCAGCAGTTTATCCCTTTTGGGGGCCAACGTCCGGACTTTC.

This clonotype came up a few times. CDR3 DNA sequence: TGCGCCAGCAGCCAAGGAGGGGGTGCCGCAACTAATGAAAAACTGTTTTTT. As protein: CASSQGGGAATNEKLFF. V usage is TRBV4-1 and J usage is TRBJ1-4; TRBD1 might be the D (6 bases). Germline CDR1 MGHRA, CDR2 YSYEKL. The CDR3 runs to 17 residues. The V end lost 1 base, the J end lost 0 bases, and 12 bases lay between the germline ends.

The table lists this clonotype with a few counts. The chain employs TRBV5-6 and TRBJ2-1; the D gene is possibly TRBD1 (6 bases). Germline V gene sequence: CDR1 SGHDT, CDR2 YYEEEE. The V and J ends lost 1 base and 8 bases respectively, with 19 bases between them. This CDR3 region has 16 residues. The CDR3, as DNA: TGTGCCAGCAGCTTGCTGGGGGCTGCACACATGTATGAGCAGTTCTTC. Its protein product is CASSLLGAAHMYEQFF.

This chain connects TRBV27 to TRBJ2-7; 8 bases match TRBD1. Germline trimming cut 5 bases from V and 2 bases from J; bases unmatched to any gene: 5. This CDR3 has 14 amino acids. CDR1 and CDR2 (germline): MNHEY, SMNVEV (reference sequence). CDR3 region: CASSTGGNPYEQYF. The CDR3 nucleotides are TGTGCCAGCAGTACAGGGGGGAACCCCTACGAGCAGTACTTC.

As concerns this clonotype: A much larger clone differs by one base, so this may be a read error. CDR3 sequence reads: CASRDRANWDGYTF. The CDR3 DNA sequence: TGTGCCAGCCGGGACAGGGCCAATTGGGATGGCTACACCTTC. This chain links TRBV10-3 with TRBJ1-2; 9 bases match TRBD1. Germline CDR1 and CDR2: ENHRY and SYGVKD. This CDR3 is built from 14 residues. V lost 10 bases and J lost 6; bases outside the gene matches: 12.

The chain has TRBV7-8 and TRBJ2-7, with D perhaps assigned TRBD1 or TRBD2 (7 bases each). This CDR3 is built from 18 residues. The V end was cut by 4 bases, the J end by 0 bases, with 22 bases between. CDR1 and CDR2 (germline): SGHVS, FQNEAQ. CDR3 protein: CASSSGGDRSGVSYEQYF. For the CDR3, the DNA is TGTGCCAGCAGCTCAGGGGGTGATCGGAGCGGGGTCTCCTACGAGCAGTACTTC.

This clonotype was detected only a few times. The gene calls are TRBV29-1 and TRBJ2-2, with D perhaps matching TRBD1 (6 bases). CDR1 is SQVTM and CDR2 is ANQGSEA in the germline V gene. Trimming shortened V by 2 bases and J by 0 bases, and 13 bases separated the two germline ends. This CDR3 spans 16 amino acids. The CDR3 protein is CSVESRTAANTGELFF. The CDR3, as DNA: TGCAGCGTTGAAAGTAGGACAGCCGCGAACACCGGGGAGCTGTTTTTT.

The rearrangement joins TRBV18 to TRBJ2-5; 8 bases are shared with TRBD2. The DNA end favors TRBJ2-7, so the J call may be wrong. This CDR3 spans 15 amino acids. CDR1 is KGHSH, CDR2 LQKENI, per germline. CDR3 DNA sequence: TGTGCCAGCTCACCTTCGACTAGCGACGGCTACGAGCAGTACTTC. Its translation: CASSPSTSDGYEQYF.

As DNA, the CDR3 is TGTGCCAGCAGTTACTCTGCAGCAAGTACGGATGGCTACACCTTC. Protein sequence: CASSYSAASTDGYTF. The chain carries TRBV6-6 and TRBJ1-2; D remains unclear. Germline CDR1 and CDR2: MNHNY and SVGAGI (reference sequence). The V and J ends lost 0 bases and 6 bases respectively, with 14 bases between them. CDR3 size: 15 residues.

The chain couples TRBV20-1 to TRBJ1-4, with TRBD1 matching 7 bases. The CDR3 totals 14 residues. From germline, CDR1 is DFQATT and CDR2 SNEGSKA (reference sequence). V shed 5 bases and J 3 bases; nucleotides not matched to a gene: 6. CDR3 in DNA: TGCAGTGCTCAGACAGGGAAGTCTAATGAAAAACTGTTTTTT. It yields the protein CSAQTGKSNEKLFF.

This clonotype was recorded a few times. The CDR3 coding sequence is TGTGCCAGCAGTGGGGAAGAACAGCGGGTCACAGATACGCAGTATTTT. Protein product: CASSGEEQRVTDTQYF. This sequence joins TRBV6-2 or TRBV6-3 and TRBJ2-3; D may be TRBD2 (6 bases). The CDR3 length is 16 residues. Germline CDR1 and CDR2: MNHEY and SVGEGT. V was shortened by 5 bases and J by 2 bases, with 17 bases between the two germline ends.

This clonotype was observed many times. The gene calls are TRBV10-3 and TRBJ2-7, with D possibly being TRBD2 (5 bases). V was trimmed by 0 bases and J by 4 bases, leaving 10 bases between them. The CDR3 is made up of 14 amino acids. Germline assignment: CDR1 ENHRY and CDR2 SYGVKD. This chain's CDR3 is CAISESGSSYEQYF. CDR3 DNA sequence: TGTGCCATCAGTGAGTCGGGGAGTTCGTACGAGCAGTACTTC.

The chain links TRBV2 to TRBJ2-2; D gene uncertain. The CDR3 is made up of 15 amino acids. V was trimmed by 6 bases and J by 1 base, leaving 12 bases between them. The germline V gene encodes CDR1 SNHLY and CDR2 FYNNEI. The DNA for the CDR3 is TGTGCCAGCAGAGGACGGACCCAGAACACCGGGGAGCTGTTTTTT. Translation: CASRGRTQNTGELFF.

In this sample, this clonotype turned up many times. V usage is TRBV29-1 and J usage is TRBJ2-3; D gene unclear. CDR1 is SQVTM, CDR2 ANQGSEA, per germline. Trimming stripped 7 bases from V and 5 bases from J, with 16 bases between. This CDR3 spans 13 amino acids. The CDR3, as DNA: TGCAGCGCGAAATGGGGTGTGGGAGATACGCAGTATTTT. Its translation is CSAKWGVGDTQYF.

The chain carries TRBV7-8 and TRBJ2-1; the match to TRBD1 covers 11 bases. Germline assignment: CDR1 SGHVS and CDR2 FQNEAQ. V lost 4 bases and J lost 0; bases outside the gene matches: 8. The CDR3 sequence is 18 residues long. The CDR3 reads CASSSGTGGLSSYNEQFF. CDR3 nucleotides: TGTGCCAGCAGCTCCGGGACAGGGGGACTCAGCTCCTACAATGAGCAGTTCTTC.

J is TRBJ2-2 and V is TRBV7-6; the D gene is possibly TRBD2 (7 bases). V gave up 2 bases and J gave up 2 bases, with 27 bases separating them. Germline V lookup: CDR1 SGHVS, CDR2 FNYEAQ. The CDR3 is made up of 21 amino acids. The CDR3 spells CASSLYPSGVAEGENTGELFF. CDR3 sequence (DNA): TGTGCCAGCAGCTTATATCCCAGCGGGGTAGCGGAGGGGGAAAACACCGGGGAGCTGTTTTTT. Full variable domain (missing parts from reference TRBV7-6 and TRBJ2-2): GAGVSQSPRYKVTKRGQDVALRCDPISGHVSLYWYRQALGQGPEFLTYFNYEAQQDKSGLPNDRFSAERPEGSISTLTIQRTEQRDSAMYRCASSLYPSGVAEGENTGELFFGEGSRLTVL.

A remark on this clonotype: One base away lies a much larger clone, so this may be a sequencing read error. The chain combines TRBV29-1 with TRBJ2-5, with D possibly being TRBD1 (5 bases). The germline V gene encodes CDR1 SQVTM and CDR2 ANQGSEA. There are 12 residues in the CDR3. Trimming removed 7 bases at V and 5 bases at J, with 14 bases between. The CDR3 sequence: CSGRTSSETQYF. As DNA, the CDR3 is TGCAGCGGGCGGACAAGCTCGGAGACCCAGTACTTC.

This chain uses TRBV6-1 with TRBJ2-3; tentative D call: TRBD2 (5 bases). The CDR3 is 15 residues long. V lost 2 bases and J 4 bases, leaving 13 bases between the germline ends. CDR1 is MNHNS and CDR2 is SASEGT in the germline V gene. The CDR3: CASSEHTSEADTQYF. The DNA for the CDR3 is TGTGCCAGCAGTGAACATACTAGTGAGGCAGATACGCAGTATTTT.

In its sample, this clonotype was seen a few times. This chain links TRBV6-6 with TRBJ2-5; the D is unclear. V dropped 4 bases and J dropped 1 base, with 7 bases sitting between them. The CDR3 consists of 13 residues. Germline loops: CDR1 MNHNY, CDR2 SVGAGI (reference sequence). CDR3 sequence reads: CASSWSVQETQYF. The DNA for the CDR3 is TGTGCCAGCAGTTGGTCAGTCCAAGAGACCCAGTACTTC.

The chain joins TRBV5-1 to TRBJ1-4; unclear D gene. Germline V CDR1 and CDR2: SGHRS, YFSETQ. The CDR3 is 16 amino acids. V shed 5 bases and J shed 5 bases, with 19 bases lying between them. The DNA of the CDR3 is TGCGCCAGCAGTCACTCGGGCGCCGCCGCGAATGAAAAACTGTTTTTT. Translating gives CASSHSGAAANEKLFF.